The clone carrying this TCR beta chain has only a few counts. As yet, its antigen is unknown. This entry belongs to a study of radiotherapy plus CTLA-4 blockade in lung cancer. Points from the study as a whole: Reports state that early shifts in blood T cell clones, with interferon-beta, best predicted response. After radiotherapy and ipilimumab, tumor-derived clones expanded in peripheral blood.

TCRdb's copy holds only in-frame clones and misses some; the assay was immunoSEQ multiplex PCR. The sample lists just under 45,000 clones, about 70% occurring once. Germline V gene lookup returns CDR1 LNHDA and CDR2 SQIVND (reference sequence). There are 16 residues in the CDR3. The germline V and J ends were trimmed by 3 bases and 0 bases, with 12 bases remaining between them. Focal radiation plus CTLA-4 blockade with ipilimumab was given to patients with chemo-refractory metastatic non-small-cell lung cancer. The chain joins TRBV19 to TRBJ2-1; tentative D call: TRBD2 (6 bases). The sequencing used peripheral blood, collected from a patient treated with radiotherapy plus ipilimumab. The TCR was taken from a human donor with non-small cell lung cancer who had a partial response to radiotherapy plus ipilimumab. The CDR3 coding sequence is TGTGCCAGTAGTATCCGAGCGGGCAGCTCCTACAATGAGCAGTTCTTC. It encodes CASSIRAGSSYNEQFF.